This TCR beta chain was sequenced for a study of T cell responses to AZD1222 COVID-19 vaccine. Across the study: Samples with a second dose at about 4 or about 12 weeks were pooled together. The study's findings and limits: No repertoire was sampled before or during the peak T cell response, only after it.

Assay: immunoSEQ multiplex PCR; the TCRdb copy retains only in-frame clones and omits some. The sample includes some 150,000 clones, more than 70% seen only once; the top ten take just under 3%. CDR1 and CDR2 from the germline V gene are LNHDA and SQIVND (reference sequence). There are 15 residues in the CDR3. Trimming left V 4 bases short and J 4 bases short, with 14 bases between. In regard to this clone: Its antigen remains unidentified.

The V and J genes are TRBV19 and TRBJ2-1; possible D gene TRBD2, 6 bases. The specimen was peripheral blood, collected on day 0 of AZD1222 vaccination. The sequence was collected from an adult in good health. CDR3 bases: TGTGCCAGTAGTAAGGGGCGGGGATTTTACAATGAGCAGTTCTTC. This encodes CASSKGRGFYNEQFF.